This TCR beta chain was identified during a study of T cells in Graves' hyperthyroidism and ophthalmopathy. RNA transcripts yielded amplified TCR beta CDR3 regions. Researchers ran a first-round RT-PCR on the TCR CDR3 using the HTBI primer set. TCRdb reanalysed the multiplex PCR reads using MiXCR and keeps one entry per CDR3 protein. The sample records some 620,000 distinct CDR3 sequences, around 15% being singletons. This clonotype was seen repeatedly, ten times or more. The TCR was taken from a woman in her thirties with Graves' hyperthyroidism. The specimen sequenced was blood.

As DNA, the CDR3 is TGTGCCAGCGAGGTCAGCACAGATACGCAGTATTTT. It translates to CASEVSTDTQYF. This chain links TRBV2 with TRBJ2-3; D unresolved. This CDR3 contains 12 residues. Between the trimmed V and J ends, which lost 8 bases and 0 bases, there was a span of 6 bases. The V gene's germline CDR1 is SNHLY and CDR2 FYNNEI.